This T cell receptor beta chain comes out of a study of post-analysis software for immune sequencing data. Overall study: The disease courses covered relapsing-remitting, secondary progressive and progressive-relapsing multiple sclerosis.

This clonotype occurred a few times. Its specificity is not known. CDR1 and CDR2 (germline): LGHDT, YNNKEL (reference sequence). V lost 4 bases, J lost 5 bases, and 9 bases lay in between. CDR3 size: 13 residues. Researchers reported that TCR beta cDNA libraries carried unique molecular identifiers. Once about 0.85 to 11 million T cells were used, roughly 0.5 million cDNA molecules resulted. TCRdb processed the PCR reads anew with MiXCR; each CDR3 protein has one entry. The sample lists approximately 730,000 distinct CDR3 sequences, roughly 27% occurring once. Study findings and constraints: Strong co-clustering by F measure was evident for samples that had been prepared in the same batch. There was significantly lower normalized Chao1 diversity in multiple sclerosis patients than in controls. Comparison of patients with controls showed a handful of TRBV segments more frequent in patients, TRBV5-6, TRBV5-1 and TRBV20-1 among them.

This receptor was identified in a girl between 10 and 17 years old with multiple sclerosis. Sequenced: blood. The rearrangement links TRBV3-1 to TRBJ2-1; D is ambiguous. CDR3 sequence reads: CASSPLWDNEQFF. The DNA for the CDR3 is TGTGCCAGCAGCCCCCTTTGGGACAATGAGCAGTTCTTC.